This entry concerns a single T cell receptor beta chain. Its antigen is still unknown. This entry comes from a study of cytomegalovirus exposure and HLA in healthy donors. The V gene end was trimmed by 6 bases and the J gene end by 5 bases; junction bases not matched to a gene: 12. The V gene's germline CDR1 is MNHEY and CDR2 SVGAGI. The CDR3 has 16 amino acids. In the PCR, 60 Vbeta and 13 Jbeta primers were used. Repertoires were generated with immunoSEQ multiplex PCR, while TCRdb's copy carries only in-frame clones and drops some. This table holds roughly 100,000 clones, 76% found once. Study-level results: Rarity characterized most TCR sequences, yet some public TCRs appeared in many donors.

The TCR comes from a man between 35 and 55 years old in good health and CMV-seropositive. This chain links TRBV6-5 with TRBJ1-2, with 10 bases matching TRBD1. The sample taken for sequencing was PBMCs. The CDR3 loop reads CASRYMGQGSSYGYTF. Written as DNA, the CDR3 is TGTGCCAGCAGATACATGGGACAGGGGTCTTCTTATGGCTACACCTTC.